The T cell receptor (beta chain) described here comes from a study of sequential checkpoint blockade in melanoma. About the research overall: Randomization was 1:1 between first-line nivolumab→ipilimumab and ipilimumab→nivolumab.

The assay was immunoSEQ multiplex PCR, and TCRdb's table has in-frame clones only and misses some. The sample yields some 10,000 clones, roughly 73% seen once. Trimming took 4 bases from V and 5 from J; bases not matched to a gene: 5. Germline lookup yields CDR1 PRHDT and CDR2 FYEKMQ (reference sequence). This CDR3 comprises 15 residues. This clone was seen a few times. Treatment given: randomized to nivolumab then ipilimumab (arm A) or the reverse (arm B). From thawed PBMCs, live CD3+CD8+ cells negative for CD19 and CD56 were sorted. Sequenced here: CD8+ T cells sorted from blood (inferred from file names), sampled from a patient given nivolumab and ipilimumab in sequence. This chain uses TRBV13 with TRBJ2-5; 12 nucleotides align to TRBD1. The TCR was taken from a human donor with melanoma. The CDR3 region is CASSSRDRGRETQYF. The CDR3 DNA follows: TGTGCCAGCAGCTCCCGGGACAGGGGGCGTGAGACCCAGTACTTC.